The 15 T cell receptor beta chains in this list originate from one sample, sequenced in a study of shared clonotypes between healthy human individuals (TCRdb year 2020). Receptor amplification or capture employed the immunoSEQ multiplex PCR assay. TCRdb obtained this table from immuneACCESS and retained in-frame rearrangements with V and J assigned. These tables miss some clones; where compared with another copy, unresolved V genes account for less than half of the shortfall, and the remainder is unexplained. The sample records some 1 million clones, around 74% of which are singletons. The ten largest clones add up to 1.2% to 1.5% of the sample. The specimen sequenced was memory CD4+ T cells sorted from blood. In the paper's terms, the cell subset or site label means: CD45RA-negative fraction. These receptors were obtained from a young man in good health.

In this sample, this clone turned up a few times. The chain uses TRBV5-6 and TRBJ1-6; possible D gene TRBD1, 6 bases. The CDR3 length is 13 residues. Germline V gives CDR1 SGHDT, CDR2 YYEEEE. Trimming pared 5 bases from V and 10 bases from J, leaving 13 bases between. CDR3 in amino acids: CASSQPGVSPLHF. CDR3 in DNA: TGTGCCAGCAGTCAGCCAGGGGTCTCACCCCTCCACTTT. Using reference TRBV5-6 and TRBJ1-6 for the parts outside the CDR3, the full variable domain is DAGVTQSPTHLIKTRGQQVTLRCSPKSGHDTVSWYQQALGQGPQFIFQYYEEEERQRGNFPDRFSGHQFPNYSSELNVNALLLGDSALYLCASSQPGVSPLHFGNGTRLTVT.

The chain joins TRBV13 to TRBJ2-3; the match to TRBD2 covers 12 bases. CDR1 and CDR2 from the germline V gene are PRHDT and FYEKMQ (reference sequence). With 5 bases clipped from V and 7 bases from J, the junction kept 7 bases outside the gene matches. The CDR3 is 15 amino acids. CDR3 nucleotide sequence: TGTGCCAGCAGCCTTCCTGGACTAGCGGGGTATACGCAGTATTTT. It translates to CASSLPGLAGYTQYF.

This clone was detected a few times. The chain uses TRBV5-1 and TRBJ2-3; 10 bases line up with TRBD2. Per the germline V gene, CDR1 is SGHRS and CDR2 is YFSETQ. This CDR3 is built from 17 residues. Trimming cost V 1 base and J 0 bases; bases outside gene matches: 5. CDR3 nucleotide sequence: TGCGCCAGCAGCTTGAAGACTAGCGGGTTTAGCACAGATACGCAGTATTTT. Protein sequence: CASSLKTSGFSTDTQYF.

A single count supports this clone. The chain joins TRBV2 to TRBJ2-3, with D perhaps matching TRBD2 (5 bases). This CDR3 is built from 14 residues. Germline V gene sequence: CDR1 SNHLY, CDR2 FYNNEI. V lost 3 bases, J lost 1 base, and 8 bases lay in between. The CDR3 loop is CASSDSSRTDTQYF. The CDR3 coding sequence is TGTGCCAGCAGTGATTCTAGCCGCACAGATACGCAGTATTTT. Variable domain in full (rest from reference TRBV2 and TRBJ2-3): EPEVTQTPSHQVTQMGQEVILRCVPISNHLYFYWYRQILGQKVEFLVSFYNNEISEKSEIFDDQFSVERPDGSNFTLKIRSTKLEDSAMYFCASSDSSRTDTQYFGPGTRLTVL.

For the CDR3, the DNA is TGTGCCAGCAGCCTGCGGGGAAGACCCAATGAGCAGTTCTTC. It encodes CASSLRGRPNEQFF. J is TRBJ2-1 and V is TRBV6-4; TRBD2 is a possible D gene (6 bases). In germline, CDR1 is MRHNA, CDR2 SNTAGT. V was shortened by 6 bases and J by 6 bases, with 15 bases between the two germline ends. There are 14 residues in the CDR3.

V gene TRBV5-8 combines with J gene TRBJ2-1; 13 nucleotides line up with TRBD2. The CDR3 spans 15 residues. Trimming at V came to 3 bases and at J to 4 bases, leaving 1 base not matched to a gene. CDR1 is SGHTS and CDR2 is YDEGEE in the germline V gene. DNA of the CDR3: TGTGCCAGCAGCTCGGGACTAGCGGGATACAATGAGCAGTTCTTC. It translates to CASSSGLAGYNEQFF.

This clone has only a few counts. The chain combines TRBV7-9 with TRBJ2-7; no reliable D call. V lost 1 base to trimming and J lost 3 bases, with 4 bases between them. Germline V CDR1 and CDR2: SEHNR, FQNEAQ (reference sequence). The CDR3 consists of 12 residues. The CDR3 DNA follows: TGTGCCAGCAGCTTAGAATTCTACGAGCAGTACTTC. This codes for CASSLEFYEQYF.

The chain has TRBV19 and TRBJ2-7, with TRBD2 identical over 7 bases. The trim removed 6 bases at V and 1 base at J, leaving 9 bases unmatched. CDR1 is LNHDA, CDR2 SQIVND, per germline (reference sequence). The CDR3 is 15 amino acids. CDR3 DNA sequence: TGTGCCAGTAGATCGAGGGGAGCGGGGTCCTACGAGCAGTACTTC. Encoded protein: CASRSRGAGSYEQYF.

The chain carries TRBV12-2 and TRBJ2-3; the table's D call, TRBD2, was not checked against the DNA. TRBV12-2 is a recognized pseudogene. The CDR3 totals 14 residues. For the CDR3, the DNA is TGTGCAAGTCGCTTGGAGGGGACCACAGATACGCAGTATTTT. Translation gives CASRLEGTTDTQYF.

Concerning this clone itself: The same CDR3 is also encoded by other DNA sequences in this sample. This chain connects TRBV6-1 to TRBJ1-1; the D is unclear. Trimming cost V 2 bases and J 6 bases, with 7 bases left between them. Germline assignment: CDR1 MNHNS and CDR2 SASEGT. This CDR3 is built from 12 residues. In DNA form, the CDR3 reads TGTGCCAGCAGTGAACGGGGAGCTGAAGCTTTCTTT. It is translated as CASSERGAEAFF.

The chain recombines TRBV18 with TRBJ2-3; 8 nucleotides align to TRBD2. Germline CDR1 KGHSH, CDR2 LQKENI. There are 16 residues in the CDR3. The ends lost 6 bases at V and 4 bases at J; junction bases unmatched: 12. The CDR3 is CASSPRGGADPDTQYF. DNA of the CDR3: TGTGCCAGCTCCCCTCGGGGGGGGGCCGACCCAGATACGCAGTATTTT.

This chain uses TRBV6-5 with TRBJ1-1; maybe TRBD1 (6 bases). V dropped 6 bases and J dropped 1 base, with 15 bases sitting between them. The CDR3 is 15 residues long. The germline CDR1 and CDR2 sequences are MNHEY and SVGAGI. CDR3 amino acids: CASRRGGTSNTEAFF. The CDR3 nucleotides are TGTGCCAGCAGACGAGGGGGGACATCGAACACTGAAGCTTTCTTT.

This clone came up once. The V call is TRBV11-2, the J call TRBJ1-5, with a tentative D call TRBD1 (5 bases). Looked up from germline, CDR1 is SGHAT and CDR2 is FQNNGV. The CDR3 is 15 residues long. Trimming took 0 bases from V and 5 from J, leaving 11 bases between them. The chain's CDR3 is CASSLDLQAYQPQHF. The CDR3 DNA sequence: TGTGCCAGCAGCTTAGATCTACAGGCTTATCAGCCCCAGCATTTT.

V and J are TRBV5-4 and TRBJ2-5; 9 nucleotides align to TRBD1. Germline CDR1 SGHNT, CDR2 YYREEE (reference sequence). Germline trimming cut 4 bases from V and 1 base from J; bases unmatched to any gene: 8. CDR3 length: 16 amino acids. The CDR3 DNA reads as TGTGCCAGCAGCCGAGGGGACAGGGCCCTCCAAGAGACCCAGTACTTC. Protein: CASSRGDRALQETQYF.

A few counts support this clone. This rearrangement joins TRBV9 to TRBJ2-5; weak D call: TRBD2 (5 bases). CDR1 is SGDLS and CDR2 is YYNGEE in the germline V gene. Trimming pared 0 bases from V and 5 bases from J, leaving 8 bases between. The CDR3 has 13 amino acids. The CDR3, as DNA: TGTGCCAGCAGCGTAGGGACTTTCGAGACCCAGTACTTC. Translation gives CASSVGTFETQYF.